This record looks at one T cell receptor beta chain sequence and its context. This sample is drawn from a study of blood T cell repertoires in COVID-19. Original methodology: Estimated nucleated cell counts came from reference gene primer amplification. The method was immunoSEQ multiplex PCR; TCRdb's version includes in-frame clones alone and lacks a portion of them. V and J calls plus clone size are reproduced from that table; the DNA served to infer D and trimming. The table lists around 250,000 clones, approximately 82% of them singletons. Participants were aged about 18 to 90 years from about two dozen US areas. The study counted Cohort 3 donors as recovered given two negative PCRs, clearance, or symptom resolution. The J segment lost 8 bases and the V segment lost 5 bases, leaving 9 bases of the junction unmatched. Per germline, CDR1 MDHEN and CDR2 SYDVKM. CDR3 size: 14 residues.

The chain carries TRBV28 and TRBJ1-2; 9 bases align to TRBD1. This receptor was identified in a man aged 40-49 years who had recovered from COVID-19. Sample: PBMCs or T cells enriched from blood (not recorded which). The CDR3 sequence: CASSLQGQGRGYTF. CDR3 in DNA: TGTGCCAGCAGTCTACAAGGACAGGGGAGAGGCTACACCTTC.